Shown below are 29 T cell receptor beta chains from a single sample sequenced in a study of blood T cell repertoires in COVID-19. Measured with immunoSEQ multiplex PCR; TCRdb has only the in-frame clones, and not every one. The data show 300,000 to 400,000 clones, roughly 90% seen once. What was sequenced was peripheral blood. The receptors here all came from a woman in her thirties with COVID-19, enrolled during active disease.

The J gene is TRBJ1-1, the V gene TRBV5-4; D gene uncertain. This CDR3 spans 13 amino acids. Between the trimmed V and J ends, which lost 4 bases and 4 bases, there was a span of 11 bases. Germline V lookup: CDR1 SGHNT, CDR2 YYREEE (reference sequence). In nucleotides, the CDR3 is TGTGCCAGCAGCCACCCCACGGGCACTGAAGCTTTCTTT. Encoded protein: CASSHPTGTEAFF.

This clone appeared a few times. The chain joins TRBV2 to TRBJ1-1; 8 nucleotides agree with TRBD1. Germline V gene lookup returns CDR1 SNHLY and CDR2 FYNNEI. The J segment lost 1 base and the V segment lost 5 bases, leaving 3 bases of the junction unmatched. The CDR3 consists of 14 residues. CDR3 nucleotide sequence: TGTGCCAGCAGTCGGGACAGGCAGAACACTGAAGCTTTCTTT. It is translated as CASSRDRQNTEAFF.

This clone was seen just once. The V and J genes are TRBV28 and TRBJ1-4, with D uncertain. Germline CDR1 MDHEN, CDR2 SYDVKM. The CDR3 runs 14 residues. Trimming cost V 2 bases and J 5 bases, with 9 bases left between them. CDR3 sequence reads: CASSLQQLNEKLFF. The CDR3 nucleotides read TGTGCCAGCAGTTTACAACAGCTGAATGAAAAACTGTTTTTT.

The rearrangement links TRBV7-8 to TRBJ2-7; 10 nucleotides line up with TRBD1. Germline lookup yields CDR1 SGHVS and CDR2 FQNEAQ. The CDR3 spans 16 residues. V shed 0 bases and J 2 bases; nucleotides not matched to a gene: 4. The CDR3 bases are TGTGCCAGCAGCTTAGCGCCTGGACAGGGGGCCTACGAGCAGTACTTC. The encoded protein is CASSLAPGQGAYEQYF.

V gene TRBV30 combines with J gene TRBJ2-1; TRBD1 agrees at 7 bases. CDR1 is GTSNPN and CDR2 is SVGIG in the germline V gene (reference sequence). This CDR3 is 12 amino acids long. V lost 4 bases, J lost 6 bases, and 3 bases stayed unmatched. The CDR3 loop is CAWKRDSNEQFF. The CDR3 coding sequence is TGTGCCTGGAAACGGGACAGCAATGAGCAGTTCTTC.

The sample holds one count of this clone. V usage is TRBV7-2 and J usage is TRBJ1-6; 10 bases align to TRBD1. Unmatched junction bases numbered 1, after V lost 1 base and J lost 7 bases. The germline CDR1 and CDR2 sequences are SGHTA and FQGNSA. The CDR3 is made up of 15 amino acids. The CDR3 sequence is CASSLEGQGNSPLHF. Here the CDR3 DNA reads TGTGCCAGCAGCTTAGAGGGACAGGGGAATTCACCCCTCCACTTT.

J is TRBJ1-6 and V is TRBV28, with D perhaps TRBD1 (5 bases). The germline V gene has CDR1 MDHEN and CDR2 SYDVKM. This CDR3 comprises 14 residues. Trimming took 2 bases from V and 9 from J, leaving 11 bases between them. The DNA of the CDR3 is TGTGCCAGCAGTTTAACAGGCCCGATTTCACCCCTCCACTTT. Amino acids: CASSLTGPISPLHF.

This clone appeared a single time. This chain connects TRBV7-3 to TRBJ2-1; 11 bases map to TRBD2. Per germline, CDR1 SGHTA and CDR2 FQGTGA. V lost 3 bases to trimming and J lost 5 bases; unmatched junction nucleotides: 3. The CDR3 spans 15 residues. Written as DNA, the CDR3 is TGTGCCAGCAGCTTGGGACTAGCGGTGAACAATGAGCAGTTCTTC. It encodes CASSLGLAVNNEQFF.

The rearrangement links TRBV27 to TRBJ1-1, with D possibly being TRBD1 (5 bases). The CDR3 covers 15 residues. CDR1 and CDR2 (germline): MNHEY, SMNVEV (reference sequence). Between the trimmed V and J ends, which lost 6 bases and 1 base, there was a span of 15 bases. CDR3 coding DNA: TGTGCCAGCAGCCCATGGGCAGGGTCGAACACTGAAGCTTTCTTT. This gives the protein CASSPWAGSNTEAFF.

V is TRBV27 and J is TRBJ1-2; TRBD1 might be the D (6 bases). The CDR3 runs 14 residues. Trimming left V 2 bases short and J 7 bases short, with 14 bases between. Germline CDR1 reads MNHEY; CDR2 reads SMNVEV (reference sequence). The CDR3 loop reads CASSLQTGLGGYTF. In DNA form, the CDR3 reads TGTGCCAGCAGTTTACAAACAGGGCTGGGTGGCTACACCTTC.

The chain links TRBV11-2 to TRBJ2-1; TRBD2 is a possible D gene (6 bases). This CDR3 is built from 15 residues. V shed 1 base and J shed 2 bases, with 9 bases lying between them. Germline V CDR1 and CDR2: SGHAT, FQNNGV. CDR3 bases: TGTGCCAGCAGCTTAGCTGGCGGGACCTACAATGAGCAGTTCTTC. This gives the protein CASSLAGGTYNEQFF. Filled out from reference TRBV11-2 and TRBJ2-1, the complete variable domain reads EAGVAQSPRYKIIEKRQSVAFWCNPISGHATLYWYQQILGQGPKLLIQFQNNGVVDDSQLPKDRFSAERLKGVDSTLKIQPAKLEDSAVYLCASSLAGGTYNEQFFGPGTRLTVL.

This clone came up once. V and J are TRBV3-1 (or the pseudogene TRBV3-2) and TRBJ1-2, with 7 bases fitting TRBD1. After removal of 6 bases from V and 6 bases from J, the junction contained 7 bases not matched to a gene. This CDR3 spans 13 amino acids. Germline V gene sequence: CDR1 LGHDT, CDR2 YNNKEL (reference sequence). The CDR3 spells CASRPIQGNGYTF. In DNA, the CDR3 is TGTGCCAGCAGGCCTATACAGGGGAATGGCTACACCTTC.

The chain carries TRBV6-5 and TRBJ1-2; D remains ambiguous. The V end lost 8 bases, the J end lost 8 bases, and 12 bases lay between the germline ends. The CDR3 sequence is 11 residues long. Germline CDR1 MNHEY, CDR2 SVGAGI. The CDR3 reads CASGREGGYTF. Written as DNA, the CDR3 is TGTGCCAGCGGGAGGGAAGGGGGCTACACCTTC.

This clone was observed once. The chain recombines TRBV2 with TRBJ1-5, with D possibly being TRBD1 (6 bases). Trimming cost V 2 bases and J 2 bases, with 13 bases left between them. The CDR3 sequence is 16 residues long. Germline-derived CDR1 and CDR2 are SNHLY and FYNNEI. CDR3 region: CASSESRGAGNQPQHF. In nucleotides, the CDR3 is TGTGCCAGCAGTGAATCTCGGGGGGCTGGCAATCAGCCCCAGCATTTT. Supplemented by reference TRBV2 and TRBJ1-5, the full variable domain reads EPEVTQTPSHQVTQMGQEVILRCVPISNHLYFYWYRQILGQKVEFLVSFYNNEISEKSEIFDDQFSVERPDGSNFTLKIRSTKLEDSAMYFCASSESRGAGNQPQHFGDGTRLSIL.

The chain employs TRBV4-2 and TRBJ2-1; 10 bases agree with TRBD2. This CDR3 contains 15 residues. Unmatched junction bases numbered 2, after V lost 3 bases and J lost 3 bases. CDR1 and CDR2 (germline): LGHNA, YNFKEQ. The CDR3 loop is CASSQASGSYNEQFF. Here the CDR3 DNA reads TGTGCCAGCAGCCAGGCTAGCGGGAGCTACAATGAGCAGTTCTTC.

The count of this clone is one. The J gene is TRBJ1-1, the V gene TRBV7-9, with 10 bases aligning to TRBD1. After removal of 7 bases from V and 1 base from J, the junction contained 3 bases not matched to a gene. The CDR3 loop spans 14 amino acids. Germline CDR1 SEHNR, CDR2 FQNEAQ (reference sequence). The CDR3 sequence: CASTRTGGNTEAFF. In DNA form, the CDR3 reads TGTGCCAGCACCCGGACAGGGGGGAACACTGAAGCTTTCTTT.

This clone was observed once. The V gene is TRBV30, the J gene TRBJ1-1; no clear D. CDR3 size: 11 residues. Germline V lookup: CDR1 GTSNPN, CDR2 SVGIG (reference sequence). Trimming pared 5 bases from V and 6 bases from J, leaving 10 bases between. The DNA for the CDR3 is TGTGCCTGGCAGGTAGGTGCTGAAGCTTTCTTT. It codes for CAWQVGAEAFF.

The CDR3 DNA reads as TGTGCCAGCACGACAAGGACCCTAGCGGGTCCATTCTTC. This sequence encodes CASTTRTLAGPFF. V is TRBV6-5 and J is TRBJ2-1; 8 bases align to TRBD2. The CDR3 is 13 amino acids. Germline V CDR1 and CDR2: MNHEY, SVGAGI. The junction had 15 bases not matched to a gene; V was cut back by 7 bases and J by 16 bases.

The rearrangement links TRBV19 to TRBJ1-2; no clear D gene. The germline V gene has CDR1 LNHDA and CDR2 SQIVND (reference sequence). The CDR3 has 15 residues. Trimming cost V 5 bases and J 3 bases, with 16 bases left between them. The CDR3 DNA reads TGTGCCAGTAGTCATACTGGAGAGCCCTACTATGGCTACACCTTC. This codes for CASSHTGEPYYGYTF. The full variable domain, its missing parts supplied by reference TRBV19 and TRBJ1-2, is DGGITQSPKYLFRKEGQNVTLSCEQNLNHDAMYWYRQDPGQGLRLIYYSQIVNDFQKGDIAEGYSVSREKKESFPLTVTSAQKNPTAFYLCASSHTGEPYYGYTFGSGTRLTVV.

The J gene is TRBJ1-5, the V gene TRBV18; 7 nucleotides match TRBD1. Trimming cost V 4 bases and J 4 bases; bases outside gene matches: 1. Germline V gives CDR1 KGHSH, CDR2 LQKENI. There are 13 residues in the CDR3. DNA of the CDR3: TGTGCCAGCTCACAACAGGGGAATCAGCCCCAGCATTTT. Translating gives CASSQQGNQPQHF.

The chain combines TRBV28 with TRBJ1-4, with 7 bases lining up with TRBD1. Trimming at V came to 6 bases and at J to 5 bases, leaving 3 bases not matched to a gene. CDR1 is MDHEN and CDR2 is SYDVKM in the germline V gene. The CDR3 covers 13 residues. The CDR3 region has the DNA TGTGCCAGCAGACAACAGGGGAATGAAAAACTGTTTTTT. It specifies CASRQQGNEKLFF.

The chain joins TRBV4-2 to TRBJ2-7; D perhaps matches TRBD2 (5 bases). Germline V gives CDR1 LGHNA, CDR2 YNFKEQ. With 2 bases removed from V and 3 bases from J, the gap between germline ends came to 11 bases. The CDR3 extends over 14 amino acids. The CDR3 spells CASSQTLAVYEQYF. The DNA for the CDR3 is TGTGCCAGCAGCCAAACGCTAGCCGTCTACGAGCAGTACTTC.

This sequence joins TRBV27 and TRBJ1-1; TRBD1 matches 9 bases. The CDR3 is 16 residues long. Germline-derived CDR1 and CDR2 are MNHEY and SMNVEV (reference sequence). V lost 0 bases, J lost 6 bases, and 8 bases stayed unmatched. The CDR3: CASSLSRGQGLPEAFF. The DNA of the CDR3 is TGTGCCAGCAGTTTATCCCGGGGACAGGGTCTCCCTGAAGCTTTCTTT.

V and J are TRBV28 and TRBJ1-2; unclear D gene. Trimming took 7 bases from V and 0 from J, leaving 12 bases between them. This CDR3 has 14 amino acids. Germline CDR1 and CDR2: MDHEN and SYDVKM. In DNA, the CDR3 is TGTGCCAGCACCCCGAGTCTAGCTAACTATGGCTACACCTTC. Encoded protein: CASTPSLANYGYTF.

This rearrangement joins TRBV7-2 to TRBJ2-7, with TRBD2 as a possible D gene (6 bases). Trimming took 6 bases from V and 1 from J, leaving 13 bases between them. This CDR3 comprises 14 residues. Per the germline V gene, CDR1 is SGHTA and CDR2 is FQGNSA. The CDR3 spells CASRISGPSYEQYF. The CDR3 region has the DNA TGTGCCAGCAGAATAAGCGGGCCATCCTACGAGCAGTACTTC.

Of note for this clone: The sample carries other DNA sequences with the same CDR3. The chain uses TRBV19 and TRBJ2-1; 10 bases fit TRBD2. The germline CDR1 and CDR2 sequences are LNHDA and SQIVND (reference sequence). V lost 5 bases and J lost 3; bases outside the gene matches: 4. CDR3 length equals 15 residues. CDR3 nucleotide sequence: TGTGCCAGTAGTTCCGGACTAGCGGACTACAATGAGCAGTTCTTC. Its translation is CASSSGLADYNEQFF.

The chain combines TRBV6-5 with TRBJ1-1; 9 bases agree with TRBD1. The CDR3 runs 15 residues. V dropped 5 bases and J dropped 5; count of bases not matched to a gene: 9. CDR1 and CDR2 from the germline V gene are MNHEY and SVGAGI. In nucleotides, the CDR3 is TGTGCCAGCAGTAGAGACGGGACAGGGCGGACTGAAGCTTTCTTT. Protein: CASSRDGTGRTEAFF.

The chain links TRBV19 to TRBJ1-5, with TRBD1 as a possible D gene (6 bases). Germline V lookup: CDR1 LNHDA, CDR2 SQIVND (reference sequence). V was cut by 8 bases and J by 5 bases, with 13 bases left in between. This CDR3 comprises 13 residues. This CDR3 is CASWGGRYQPQHF. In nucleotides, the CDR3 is TGTGCCAGTTGGGGGGGGCGTTATCAGCCCCAGCATTTT.

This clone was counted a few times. CDR3: CASSFGLASNTGELFF. In DNA form, the CDR3 reads TGTGCCAGCAGCTTCGGACTAGCCTCGAACACCGGGGAGCTGTTTTTT. This sequence joins TRBV7-3 and TRBJ2-2; 8 bases align to TRBD2. Germline lookup yields CDR1 SGHTA and CDR2 FQGTGA. The ends lost 3 bases at V and 0 bases at J; junction bases unmatched: 3. This CDR3 has 16 residues.